A single sample gave rise to the 5 T cell receptor beta chains below, sequenced in a study of blood T cell repertoires in COVID-19. Sequencing was performed with immunoSEQ multiplex PCR; in TCRdb, only in-frame clones are kept and a portion is missing. The data contain hundreds of thousands of clones, 88% of them singletons. The sample was PBMCs or T cells enriched from blood (not recorded which). These receptor sequences come from a woman in her twenties or thirties who had recovered from COVID-19.

The rearrangement links TRBV7-2 to TRBJ1-1; no definite D call. Per germline, CDR1 SGHTA and CDR2 FQGNSA. V lost 3 bases to trimming and J lost 4 bases, with 6 bases between them. CDR3 size: 12 residues. The CDR3 region is CASSFSRTEAFF. In DNA form, the CDR3 reads TGTGCCAGCAGCTTCTCCCGCACTGAAGCTTTCTTT.

The chain links TRBV11-2 to TRBJ2-3; TRBD1 aligns across 9 bases. The germline gives CDR1 SGHAT, CDR2 FQNNGV. The CDR3 contains 17 residues. V lost 0 bases to trimming and J lost 2 bases; unmatched junction nucleotides: 6. Here the CDR3 reads CASSLEWGQGFTDTQYF. DNA of the CDR3: TGTGCCAGCAGCTTAGAATGGGGACAGGGATTCACAGATACGCAGTATTTT.

The chain carries TRBV15 and TRBJ1-1, with D possibly TRBD1 on 5 matching bases. The CDR3 is 13 residues long. In germline, CDR1 is LNHNV, CDR2 YYDKDF (reference sequence). V gave up 7 bases and J gave up 3 bases, with 12 bases separating them. In DNA, the CDR3 is TGTGCCACCAAATCAGGGAGGGACACTGAAGCTTTCTTT. This codes for CATKSGRDTEAFF.

A note on this clone: The sample holds other DNA sequences that translate to the same CDR3. V gene TRBV27 combines with J gene TRBJ2-7; D is undetermined. The CDR3 spans 12 residues. Germline CDR1 reads MNHEY; CDR2 reads SMNVEV (reference sequence). Between the trimmed V and J ends, which lost 2 bases and 4 bases, there was a span of 6 bases. The CDR3: CASSLRGYEQYF. The DNA of the CDR3 is TGTGCCAGCAGTTTACGAGGTTACGAGCAGTACTTC.

This clone showed up just once. The chain recombines TRBV11-2 with TRBJ1-2; maybe TRBD1 (6 bases). This CDR3 comprises 13 residues. Trimming shortened V by 5 bases and J by 2 bases, and 9 bases separated the two germline ends. Germline V lookup: CDR1 SGHAT, CDR2 FQNNGV. The CDR3 DNA sequence: TGTGCCAGCAGCCCGGACAGAAACTATGGCTACACCTTC. Its translation is CASSPDRNYGYTF.